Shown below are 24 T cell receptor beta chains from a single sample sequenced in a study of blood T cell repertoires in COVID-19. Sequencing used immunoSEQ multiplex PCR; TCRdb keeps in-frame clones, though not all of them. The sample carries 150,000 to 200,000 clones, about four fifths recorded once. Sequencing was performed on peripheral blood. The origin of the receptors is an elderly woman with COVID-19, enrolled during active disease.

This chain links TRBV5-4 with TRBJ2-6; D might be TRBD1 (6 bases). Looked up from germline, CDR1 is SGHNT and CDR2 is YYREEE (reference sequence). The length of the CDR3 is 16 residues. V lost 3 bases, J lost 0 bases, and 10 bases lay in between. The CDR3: CASSWGLHSGANVLTF. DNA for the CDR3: TGTGCCAGCAGCTGGGGGCTTCACTCTGGGGCCAACGTCCTGACTTTC.

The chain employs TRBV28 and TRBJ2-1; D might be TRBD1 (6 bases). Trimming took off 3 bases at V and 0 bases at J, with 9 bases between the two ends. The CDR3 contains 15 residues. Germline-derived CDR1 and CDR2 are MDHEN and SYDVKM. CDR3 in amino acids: CASSFGQLSYNEQFF. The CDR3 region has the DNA TGTGCCAGCAGTTTCGGACAGCTCTCCTACAATGAGCAGTTCTTC. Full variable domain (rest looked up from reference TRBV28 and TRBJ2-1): DVKVTQSSRYLVKRTGEKVFLECVQDMDHENMFWYRQDPGLGLRLIYFSYDVKMKEKGDIPEGYSVSREKKERFSLILESASTNQTSMYLCASSFGQLSYNEQFFGPGTRLTVL.

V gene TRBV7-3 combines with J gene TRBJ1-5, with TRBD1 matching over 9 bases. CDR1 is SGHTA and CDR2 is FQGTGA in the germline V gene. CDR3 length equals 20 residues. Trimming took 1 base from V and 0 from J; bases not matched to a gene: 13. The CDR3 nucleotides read TGTGCCAGCAGCTTAATACAGGGGGCGAGTCCGGGTGCTAGCAATCAGCCCCAGCATTTT. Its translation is CASSLIQGASPGASNQPQHF.

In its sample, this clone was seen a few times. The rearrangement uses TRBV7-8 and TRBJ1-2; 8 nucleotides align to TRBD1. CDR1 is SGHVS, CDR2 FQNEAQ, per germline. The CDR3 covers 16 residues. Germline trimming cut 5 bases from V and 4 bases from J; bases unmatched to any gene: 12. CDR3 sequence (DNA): TGTGCCAGCAGCCTTAGCCGCGGACAGGGCTTCTATGGCTACACCTTC. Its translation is CASSLSRGQGFYGYTF.

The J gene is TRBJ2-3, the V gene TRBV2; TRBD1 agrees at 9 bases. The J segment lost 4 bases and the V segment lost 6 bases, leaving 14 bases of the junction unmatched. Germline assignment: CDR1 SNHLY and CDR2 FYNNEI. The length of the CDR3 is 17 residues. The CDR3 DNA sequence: TGTGCCAGCAGCTCCCTTCCGGGACAGGGTTCGTCAGATACGCAGTATTTT. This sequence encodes CASSSLPGQGSSDTQYF.

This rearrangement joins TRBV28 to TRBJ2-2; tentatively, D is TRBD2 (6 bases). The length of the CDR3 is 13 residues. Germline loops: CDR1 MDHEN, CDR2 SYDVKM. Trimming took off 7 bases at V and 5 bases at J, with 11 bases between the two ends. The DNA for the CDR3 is TGTGCCAGCATTCTCGGGGGAACCGGGGAGCTGTTTTTT. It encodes CASILGGTGELFF.

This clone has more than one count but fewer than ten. The CDR3 here is CASSLGPLAPSYEQYF. In nucleotides, the CDR3 is TGTGCCAGCAGCTTAGGGCCCCTAGCGCCATCCTACGAGCAGTACTTC. The genes are TRBV7-9 and TRBJ2-7; the D gene is possibly TRBD2 (6 bases). From germline, CDR1 is SEHNR and CDR2 FQNEAQ (reference sequence). Deletions cut 1 base from V and 1 base from J, with 14 bases between. This CDR3 contains 16 residues. The full variable domain, its missing parts supplied by reference TRBV7-9 and TRBJ2-7, is DTGVSQNPRHKITKRGQNVTFRCDPISEHNRLYWYRQTLGQGPEFLTYFQNEAQLEKSRLLSDRFSAERPKGSFSTLEIQRTEQGDSAMYLCASSLGPLAPSYEQYFGPGTRLTVT.

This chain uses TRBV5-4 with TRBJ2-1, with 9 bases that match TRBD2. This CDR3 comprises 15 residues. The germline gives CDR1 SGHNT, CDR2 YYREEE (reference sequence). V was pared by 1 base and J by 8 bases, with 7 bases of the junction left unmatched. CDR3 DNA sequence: TGTGCCAGCAGCTTGACTAGCGGGCTCTGGGATGAGCAGTTCTTC. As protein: CASSLTSGLWDEQFF.

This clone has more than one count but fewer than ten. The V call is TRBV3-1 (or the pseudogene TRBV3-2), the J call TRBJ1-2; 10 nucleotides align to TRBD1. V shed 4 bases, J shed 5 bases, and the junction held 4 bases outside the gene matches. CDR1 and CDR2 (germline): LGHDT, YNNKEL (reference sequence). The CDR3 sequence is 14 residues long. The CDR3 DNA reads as TGTGCCAGCAGCCCGGACAGGGGGGGATATGGCTACACCTTC. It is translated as CASSPDRGGYGYTF.

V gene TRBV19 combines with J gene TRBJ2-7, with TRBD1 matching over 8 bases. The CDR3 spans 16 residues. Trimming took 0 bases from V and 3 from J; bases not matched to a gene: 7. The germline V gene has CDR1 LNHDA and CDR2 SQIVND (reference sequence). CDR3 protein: CASSIDPGQGFYEQYF. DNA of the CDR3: TGTGCCAGTAGTATAGATCCAGGACAGGGTTTCTACGAGCAGTACTTC.

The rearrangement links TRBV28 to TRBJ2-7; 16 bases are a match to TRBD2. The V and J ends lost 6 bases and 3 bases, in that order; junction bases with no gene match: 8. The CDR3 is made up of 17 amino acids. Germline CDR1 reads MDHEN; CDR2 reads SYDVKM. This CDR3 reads CASRGKGLAGGYYEQYF. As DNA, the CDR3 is TGTGCCAGCAGGGGGAAGGGACTAGCGGGAGGGTACTACGAGCAGTACTTC.

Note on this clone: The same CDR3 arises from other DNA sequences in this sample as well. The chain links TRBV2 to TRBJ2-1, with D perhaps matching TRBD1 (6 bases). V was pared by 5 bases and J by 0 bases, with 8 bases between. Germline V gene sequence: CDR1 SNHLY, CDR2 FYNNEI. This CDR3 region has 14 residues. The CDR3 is CASSPGVSYNEQFF. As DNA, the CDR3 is TGTGCCAGCAGTCCAGGGGTCTCCTACAATGAGCAGTTCTTC. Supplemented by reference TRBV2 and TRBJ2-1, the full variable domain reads EPEVTQTPSHQVTQMGQEVILRCVPISNHLYFYWYRQILGQKVEFLVSFYNNEISEKSEIFDDQFSVERPDGSNFTLKIRSTKLEDSAMYFCASSPGVSYNEQFFGPGTRLTVL.

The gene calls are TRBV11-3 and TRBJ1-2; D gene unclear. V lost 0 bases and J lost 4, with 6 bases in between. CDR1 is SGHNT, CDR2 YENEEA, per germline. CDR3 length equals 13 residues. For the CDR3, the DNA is TGTGCCAGCAGCTTAGATCGGTCCTATGGCTACACCTTC. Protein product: CASSLDRSYGYTF.

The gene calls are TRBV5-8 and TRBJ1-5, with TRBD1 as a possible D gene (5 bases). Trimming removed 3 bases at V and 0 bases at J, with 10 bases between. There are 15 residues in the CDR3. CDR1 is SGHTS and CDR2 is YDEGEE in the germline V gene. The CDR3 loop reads CASSSGLYSNQPQHF. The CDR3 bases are TGTGCCAGCAGCTCGGGACTATATAGCAATCAGCCCCAGCATTTT.

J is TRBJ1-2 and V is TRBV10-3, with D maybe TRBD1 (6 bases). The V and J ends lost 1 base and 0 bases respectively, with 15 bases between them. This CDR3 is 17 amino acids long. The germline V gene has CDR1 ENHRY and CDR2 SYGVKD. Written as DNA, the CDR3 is TGTGCCATCAGTGAGTATGACCGGGACACACCTAACTATGGCTACACCTTC. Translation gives CAISEYDRDTPNYGYTF.

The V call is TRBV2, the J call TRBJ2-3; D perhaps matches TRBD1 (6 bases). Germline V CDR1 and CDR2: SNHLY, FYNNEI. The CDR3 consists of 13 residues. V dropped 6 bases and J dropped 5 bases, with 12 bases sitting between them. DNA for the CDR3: TGTGCCAGCAGACAGGGAGAAGAAGATACGCAGTATTTT. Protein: CASRQGEEDTQYF.

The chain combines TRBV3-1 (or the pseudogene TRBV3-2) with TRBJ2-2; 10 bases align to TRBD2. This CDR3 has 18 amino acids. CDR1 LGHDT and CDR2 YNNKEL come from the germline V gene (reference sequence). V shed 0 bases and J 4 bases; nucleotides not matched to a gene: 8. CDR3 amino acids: CASSQDWGLASGTGELFF. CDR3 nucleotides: TGTGCCAGCAGCCAAGATTGGGGACTAGCGAGCGGCACCGGGGAGCTGTTTTTT.

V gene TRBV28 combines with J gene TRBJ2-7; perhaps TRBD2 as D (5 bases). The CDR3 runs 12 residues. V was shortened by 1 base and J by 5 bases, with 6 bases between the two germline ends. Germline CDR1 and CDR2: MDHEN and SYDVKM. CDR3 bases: TGTGCCAGCAGTTTATTCGGGGACGAGCAGTACTTC. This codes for CASSLFGDEQYF.

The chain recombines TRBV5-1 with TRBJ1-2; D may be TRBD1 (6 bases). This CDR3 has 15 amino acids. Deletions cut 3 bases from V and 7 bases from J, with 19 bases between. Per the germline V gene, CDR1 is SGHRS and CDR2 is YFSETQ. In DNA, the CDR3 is TGCGCCAGCAGCTCGACCGCACAGGGCGGAACTGGCTACACCTTC. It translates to CASSSTAQGGTGYTF.

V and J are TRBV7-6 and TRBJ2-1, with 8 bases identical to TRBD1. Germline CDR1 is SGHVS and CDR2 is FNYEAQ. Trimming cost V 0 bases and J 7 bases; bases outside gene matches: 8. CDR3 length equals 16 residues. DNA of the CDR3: TGTGCCAGCAGCTTAGCCCCGGGACAGGACAATAATGAGCAGTTCTTC. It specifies CASSLAPGQDNNEQFF.

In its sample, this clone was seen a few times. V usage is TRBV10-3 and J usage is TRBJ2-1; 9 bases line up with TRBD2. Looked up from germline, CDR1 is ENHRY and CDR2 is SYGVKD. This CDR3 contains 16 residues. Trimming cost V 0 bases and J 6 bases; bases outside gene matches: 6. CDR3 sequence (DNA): TGTGCCATCAGTGAGTCCGGCGGGAGGGCCATCAATGAGCAGTTCTTC. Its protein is CAISESGGRAINEQFF.

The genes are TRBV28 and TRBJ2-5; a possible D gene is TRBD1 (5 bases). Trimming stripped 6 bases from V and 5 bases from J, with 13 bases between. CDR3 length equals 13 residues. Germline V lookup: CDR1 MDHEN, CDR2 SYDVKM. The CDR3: CASRNQGPETQYF. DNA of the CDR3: TGTGCCAGCAGGAACCAGGGTCCGGAGACCCAGTACTTC.

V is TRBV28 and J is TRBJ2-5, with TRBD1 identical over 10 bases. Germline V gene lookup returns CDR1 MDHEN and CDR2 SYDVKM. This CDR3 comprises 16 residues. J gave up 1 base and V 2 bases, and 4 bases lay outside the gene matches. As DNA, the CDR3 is TGTGCCAGCAGTTTAGTGGGGACAGGGGTCCAAGAGACCCAGTACTTC. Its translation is CASSLVGTGVQETQYF.

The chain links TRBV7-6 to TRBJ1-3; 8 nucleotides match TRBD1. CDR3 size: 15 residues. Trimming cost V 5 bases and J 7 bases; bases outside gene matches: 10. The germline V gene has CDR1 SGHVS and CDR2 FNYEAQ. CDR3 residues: CASSQRQGLGNTIYF. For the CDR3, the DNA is TGTGCCAGCAGCCAGAGACAGGGGCTGGGGAACACCATATATTTT.